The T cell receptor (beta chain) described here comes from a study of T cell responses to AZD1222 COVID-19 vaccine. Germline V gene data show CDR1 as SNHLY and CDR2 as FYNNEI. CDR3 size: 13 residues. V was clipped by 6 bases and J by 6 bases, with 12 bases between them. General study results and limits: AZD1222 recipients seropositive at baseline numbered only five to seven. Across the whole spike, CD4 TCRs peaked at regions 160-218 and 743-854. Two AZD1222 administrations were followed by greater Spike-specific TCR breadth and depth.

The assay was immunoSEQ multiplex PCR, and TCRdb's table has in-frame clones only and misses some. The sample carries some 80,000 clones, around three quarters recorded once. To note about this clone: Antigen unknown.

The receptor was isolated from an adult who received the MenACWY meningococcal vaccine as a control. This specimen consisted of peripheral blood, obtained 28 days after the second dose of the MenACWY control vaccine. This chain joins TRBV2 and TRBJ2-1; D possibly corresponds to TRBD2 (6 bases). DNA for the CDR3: TGTGCCAGCAGGGGGTATAGCGGCAATGAGCAGTTCTTC. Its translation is CASRGYSGNEQFF.